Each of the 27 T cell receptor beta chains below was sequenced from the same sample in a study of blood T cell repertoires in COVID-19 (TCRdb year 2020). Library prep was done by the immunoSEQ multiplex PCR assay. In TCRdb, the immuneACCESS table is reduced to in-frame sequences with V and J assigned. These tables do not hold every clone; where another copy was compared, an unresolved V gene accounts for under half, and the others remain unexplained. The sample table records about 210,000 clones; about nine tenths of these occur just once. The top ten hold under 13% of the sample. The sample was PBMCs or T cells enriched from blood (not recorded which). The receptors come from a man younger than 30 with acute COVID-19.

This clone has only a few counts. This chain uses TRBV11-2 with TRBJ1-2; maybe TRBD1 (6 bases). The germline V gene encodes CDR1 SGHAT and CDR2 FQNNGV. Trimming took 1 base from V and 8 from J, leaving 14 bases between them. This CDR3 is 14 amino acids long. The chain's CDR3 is CASSLVGGQLGYTF. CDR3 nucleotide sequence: TGTGCCAGCAGCTTAGTAGGGGGTCAGTTGGGCTACACCTTC.

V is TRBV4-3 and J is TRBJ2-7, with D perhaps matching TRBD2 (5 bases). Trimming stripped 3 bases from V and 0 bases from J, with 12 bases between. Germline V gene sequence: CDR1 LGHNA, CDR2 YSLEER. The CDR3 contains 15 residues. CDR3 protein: CASSQGSGSSYEQYF. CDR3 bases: TGCGCCAGCAGCCAGGGCAGCGGTAGCTCCTACGAGCAGTACTTC.

Here the CDR3 reads CASSPGVSQYTEAFF. CDR3 nucleotides: TGCGCCAGCAGTCCAGGGGTCAGCCAATACACTGAAGCTTTCTTT. This rearrangement joins TRBV4-3 to TRBJ1-1; D might be TRBD1 (6 bases). With 6 bases removed from V and 3 bases from J, the gap between germline ends came to 17 bases. Germline V CDR1 and CDR2: LGHNA, YSLEER. CDR3 length: 15 residues.

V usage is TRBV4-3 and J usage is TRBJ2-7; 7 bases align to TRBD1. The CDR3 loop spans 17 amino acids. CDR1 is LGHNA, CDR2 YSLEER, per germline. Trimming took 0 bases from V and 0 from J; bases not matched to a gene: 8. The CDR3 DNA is TGCGCCAGCAGCCAAGATTATCGGGACAGCCACTCCTACGAGCAGTACTTC. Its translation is CASSQDYRDSHSYEQYF.

CDR3 nucleotide sequence: TGCGCCAGCAGCCAAAGGACCCCACTAGCGGGAGGTAACAATGAGCAGTTCTTC. It is translated as CASSQRTPLAGGNNEQFF. This chain joins TRBV4-1 and TRBJ2-1; 12 positions match TRBD2. CDR1 and CDR2 from the germline V gene are MGHRA and YSYEKL. This CDR3 has 18 residues. J lost 5 bases, V lost 2 bases, and 10 bases had no gene match.

The DNA of the CDR3 is TGTGCCAGCAGCTTAGGGCAGGGGGCCTCCTATGGCTACACCTTC. The encoded protein is CASSLGQGASYGYTF. This rearrangement joins TRBV7-9 to TRBJ1-2; 8 bases map to TRBD1. V was clipped by 1 base and J by 4 bases; unmatched bases: 5. Looked up from germline, CDR1 is SEHNR and CDR2 is FQNEAQ (reference sequence). There are 15 residues in the CDR3.

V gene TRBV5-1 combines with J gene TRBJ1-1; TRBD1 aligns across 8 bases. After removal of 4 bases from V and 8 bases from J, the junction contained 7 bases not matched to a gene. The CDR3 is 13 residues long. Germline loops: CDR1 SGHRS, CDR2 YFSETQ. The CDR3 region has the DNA TGCGCCAGCAGCCCTCAGGGGGCCCTCGAAGCTTTCTTT. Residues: CASSPQGALEAFF.

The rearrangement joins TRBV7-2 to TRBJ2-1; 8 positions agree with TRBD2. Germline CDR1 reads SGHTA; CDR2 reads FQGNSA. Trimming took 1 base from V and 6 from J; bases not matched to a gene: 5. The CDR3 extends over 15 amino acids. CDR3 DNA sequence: TGTGCCAGCAGCTTAGGTAGCGGGACTATCAATGAGCAGTTCTTC. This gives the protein CASSLGSGTINEQFF.

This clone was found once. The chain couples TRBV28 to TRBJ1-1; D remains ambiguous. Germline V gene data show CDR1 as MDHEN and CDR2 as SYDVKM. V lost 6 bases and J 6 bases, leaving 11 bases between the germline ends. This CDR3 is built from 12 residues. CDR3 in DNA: TGTGCCAGCAGCCAAGGACTTCCTGAAGCTTTCTTT. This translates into CASSQGLPEAFF.

The CDR3 nucleotides are TGTGCCACCTCCGGGACAGGGTCCAATCAGCCCCAGCATTTT. It specifies CATSGTGSNQPQHF. The rearrangement joins TRBV19 to TRBJ1-5, with 9 bases matching TRBD1. V was clipped by 10 bases and J by 3 bases; unmatched bases: 7. This CDR3 spans 14 amino acids. Per the germline V gene, CDR1 is LNHDA and CDR2 is SQIVND (reference sequence). Complete variable domain (other parts from reference TRBV19 and TRBJ1-5): DGGITQSPKYLFRKEGQNVTLSCEQNLNHDAMYWYRQDPGQGLRLIYYSQIVNDFQKGDIAEGYSVSREKKESFPLTVTSAQKNPTAFYLCATSGTGSNQPQHFGDGTRLSIL.

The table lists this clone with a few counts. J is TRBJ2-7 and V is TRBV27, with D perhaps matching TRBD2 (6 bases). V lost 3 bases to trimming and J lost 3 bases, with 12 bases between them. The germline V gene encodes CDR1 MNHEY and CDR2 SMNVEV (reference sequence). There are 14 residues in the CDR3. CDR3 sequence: CASSLEFGSYEQYF. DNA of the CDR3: TGTGCCAGCAGTTTGGAATTCGGGAGCTACGAGCAGTACTTC.

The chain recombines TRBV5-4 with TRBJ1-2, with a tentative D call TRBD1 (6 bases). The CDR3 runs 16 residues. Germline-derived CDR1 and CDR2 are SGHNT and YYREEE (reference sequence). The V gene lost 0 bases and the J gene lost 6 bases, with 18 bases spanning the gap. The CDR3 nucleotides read TGTGCCAGCAGCTTGGTCTTGGTACAGGGCGACGATGGCTACACCTTC. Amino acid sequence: CASSLVLVQGDDGYTF. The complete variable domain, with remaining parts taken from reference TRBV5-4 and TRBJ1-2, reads ETGVTQSPTHLIKTRGQQVTLRCSSQSGHNTVSWYQQALGQGPQFIFQYYREEENGRGNFPPRFSGLQFPNYSSELNVNALELDDSALYLCASSLVLVQGDDGYTFGSGTRLTVV.

CDR3 in amino acids: CSAPGVAEAFF. CDR3 coding DNA: TGCAGTGCCCCCGGGGTGGCTGAAGCTTTCTTT. V is TRBV20-1 and J is TRBJ1-1; no firm D call. CDR1 and CDR2 (germline): DFQATT, SNEGSKA (reference sequence). V was clipped by 6 bases and J by 6 bases, with 11 bases between them. The CDR3 is 11 amino acids.

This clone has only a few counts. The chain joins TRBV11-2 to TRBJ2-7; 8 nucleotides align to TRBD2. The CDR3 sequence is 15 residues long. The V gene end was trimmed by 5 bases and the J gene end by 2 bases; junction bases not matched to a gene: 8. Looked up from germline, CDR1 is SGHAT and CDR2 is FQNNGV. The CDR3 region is CASSLERGGPYEQYF. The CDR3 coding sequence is TGTGCCAGCAGCCTGGAACGGGGGGGACCCTACGAGCAGTACTTC.

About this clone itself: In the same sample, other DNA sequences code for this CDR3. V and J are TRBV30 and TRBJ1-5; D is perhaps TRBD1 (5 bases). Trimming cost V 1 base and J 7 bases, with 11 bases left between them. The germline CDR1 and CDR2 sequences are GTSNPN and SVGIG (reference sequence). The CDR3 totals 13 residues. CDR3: CAWSGGEGQPQHF. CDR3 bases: TGTGCCTGGAGTGGAGGGGAGGGACAGCCCCAGCATTTT. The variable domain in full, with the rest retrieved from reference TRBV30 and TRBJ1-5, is SQTIHQWPATLVQPVGSPLSLECTVEGTSNPNLYWYRQAAGRGLQLLFYSVGIGQISSEVPQNLSASRPQDRQFILSSKKLLLSDSGFYLCAWSGGEGQPQHFGDGTRLSIL.

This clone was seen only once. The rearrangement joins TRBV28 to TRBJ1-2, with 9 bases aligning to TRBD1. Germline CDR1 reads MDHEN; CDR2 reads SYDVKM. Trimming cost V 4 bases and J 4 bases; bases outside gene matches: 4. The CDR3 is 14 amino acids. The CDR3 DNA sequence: TGTGCCAGCAGTTACGGGACAGGGACCTATGGCTACACCTTC. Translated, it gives CASSYGTGTYGYTF.

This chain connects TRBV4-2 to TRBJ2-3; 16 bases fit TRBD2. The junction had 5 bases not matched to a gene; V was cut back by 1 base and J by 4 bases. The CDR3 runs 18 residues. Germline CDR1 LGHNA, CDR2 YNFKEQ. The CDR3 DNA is TGTGCCAGCAGCCAAGTTAAGGGGACTAGCGGGAGGGCAGATACGCAGTATTTT. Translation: CASSQVKGTSGRADTQYF.

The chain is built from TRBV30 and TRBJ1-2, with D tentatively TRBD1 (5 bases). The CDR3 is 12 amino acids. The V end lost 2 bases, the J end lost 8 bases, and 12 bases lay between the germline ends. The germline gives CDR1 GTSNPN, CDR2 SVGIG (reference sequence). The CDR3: CAWSRPGGGYTF. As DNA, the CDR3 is TGTGCCTGGAGTCGACCCGGGGGGGGCTACACCTTC.

CDR3 nucleotide sequence: TGTGCCAGCAGGGGACAGGGTCGCGACGAGCAGTACTTC. As protein: CASRGQGRDEQYF. V is TRBV6-5 and J is TRBJ2-7; 9 nucleotides agree with TRBD1. The CDR3 covers 13 residues. The V gene's germline CDR1 is MNHEY and CDR2 SVGAGI. Losses at the gene ends were 6 bases for V and 5 bases for J; bases not matched to a gene: 5.

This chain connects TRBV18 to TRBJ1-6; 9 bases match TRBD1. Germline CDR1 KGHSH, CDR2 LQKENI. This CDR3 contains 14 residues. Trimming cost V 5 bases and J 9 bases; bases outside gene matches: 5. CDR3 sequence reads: CASSAQGAGSPLHF. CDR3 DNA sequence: TGTGCCAGCTCAGCACAGGGGGCTGGTTCACCCCTCCACTTT.

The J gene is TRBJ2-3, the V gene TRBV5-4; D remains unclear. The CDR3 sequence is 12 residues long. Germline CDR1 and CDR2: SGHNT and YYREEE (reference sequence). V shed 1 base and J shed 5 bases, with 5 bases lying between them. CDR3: CASSLFKDTQYF. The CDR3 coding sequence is TGTGCCAGCAGCTTGTTTAAAGATACGCAGTATTTT. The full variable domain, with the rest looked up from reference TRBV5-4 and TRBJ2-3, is ETGVTQSPTHLIKTRGQQVTLRCSSQSGHNTVSWYQQALGQGPQFIFQYYREEENGRGNFPPRFSGLQFPNYSSELNVNALELDDSALYLCASSLFKDTQYFGPGTRLTVL.

CDR3 DNA: TGCGCCAGCAGCGGGGGACAGGGGGCTGGCACCGGGGAGCTGTTTTTT. Translating it yields CASSGGQGAGTGELFF. The V gene is TRBV5-1, the J gene TRBJ2-2; TRBD1 matches at 12 bases. The V gene end was trimmed by 4 bases and the J gene end by 4 bases; junction bases not matched to a gene: 5. Germline V CDR1 and CDR2: SGHRS, YFSETQ. This CDR3 spans 16 amino acids.

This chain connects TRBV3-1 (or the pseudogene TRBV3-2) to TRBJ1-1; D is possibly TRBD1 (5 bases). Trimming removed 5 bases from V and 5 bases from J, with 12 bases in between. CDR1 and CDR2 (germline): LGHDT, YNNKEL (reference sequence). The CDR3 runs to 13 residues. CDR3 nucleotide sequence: TGTGCCAGCAGCGACAGCCTGGGGACTGAAGCTTTCTTT. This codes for CASSDSLGTEAFF.

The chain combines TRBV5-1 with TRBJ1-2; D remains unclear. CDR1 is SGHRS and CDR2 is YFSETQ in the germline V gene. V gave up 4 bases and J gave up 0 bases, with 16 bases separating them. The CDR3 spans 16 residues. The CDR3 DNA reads TGCGCCAGCAGCCCGACGGTGGCAGCGTCTAACTATGGCTACACCTTC. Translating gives CASSPTVAASNYGYTF.

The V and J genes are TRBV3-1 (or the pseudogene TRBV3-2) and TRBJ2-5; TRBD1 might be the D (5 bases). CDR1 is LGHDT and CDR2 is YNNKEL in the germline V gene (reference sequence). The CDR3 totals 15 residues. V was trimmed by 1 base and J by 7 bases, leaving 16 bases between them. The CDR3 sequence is CASSQVGPAPGTQYF. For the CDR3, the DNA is TGTGCCAGCAGCCAAGTGGGGCCAGCTCCGGGGACCCAGTACTTC.

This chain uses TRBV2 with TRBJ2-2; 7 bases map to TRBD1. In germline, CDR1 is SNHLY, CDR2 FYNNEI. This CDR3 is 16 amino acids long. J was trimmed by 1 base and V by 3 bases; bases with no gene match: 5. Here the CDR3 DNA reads TGTGCCAGCAGTGATGACAGGGCTATGAACACCGGGGAGCTGTTTTTT. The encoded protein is CASSDDRAMNTGELFF.

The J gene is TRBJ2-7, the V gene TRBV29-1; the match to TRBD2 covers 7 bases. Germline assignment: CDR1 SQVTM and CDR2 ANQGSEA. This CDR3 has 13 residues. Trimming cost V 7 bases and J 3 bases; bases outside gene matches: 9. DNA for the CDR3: TGCAGCGCCGAAGGGACTACCGTCTACGAGCAGTACTTC. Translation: CSAEGTTVYEQYF.